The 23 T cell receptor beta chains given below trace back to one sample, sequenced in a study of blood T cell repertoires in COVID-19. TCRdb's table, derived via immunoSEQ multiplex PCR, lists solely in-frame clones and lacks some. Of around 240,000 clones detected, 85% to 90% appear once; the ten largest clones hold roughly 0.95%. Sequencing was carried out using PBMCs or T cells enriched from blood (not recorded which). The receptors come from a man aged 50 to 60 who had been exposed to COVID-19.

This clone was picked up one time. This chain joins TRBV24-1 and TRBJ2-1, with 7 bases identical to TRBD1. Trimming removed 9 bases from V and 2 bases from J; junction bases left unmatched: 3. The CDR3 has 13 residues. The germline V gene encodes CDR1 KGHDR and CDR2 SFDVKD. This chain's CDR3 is CATEQGPYNEQFF. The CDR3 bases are TGTGCCACCGAACAGGGGCCCTACAATGAGCAGTTCTTC.

CDR3 sequence: CASSINADRPSRAFF. The CDR3 DNA sequence: TGTGCCAGTAGTATAAACGCGGACAGGCCCAGCAGGGCTTTCTTT. The V call is TRBV19, the J call TRBJ1-1; 7 bases are a match to TRBD1. The ends lost 2 bases at V and 11 bases at J; junction bases unmatched: 14. The germline V gene has CDR1 LNHDA and CDR2 SQIVND (reference sequence). The CDR3 contains 15 residues.

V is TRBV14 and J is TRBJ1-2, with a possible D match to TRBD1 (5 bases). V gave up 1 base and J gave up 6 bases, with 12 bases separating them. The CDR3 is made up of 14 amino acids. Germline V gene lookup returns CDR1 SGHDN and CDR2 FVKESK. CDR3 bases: TGTGCCAGCAGCCAAGGCCAGGGTACCCATGGCTACACCTTC. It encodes CASSQGQGTHGYTF. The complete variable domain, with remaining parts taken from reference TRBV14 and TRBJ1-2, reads EAGVTQFPSHSVIEKGQTVTLRCDPISGHDNLYWYRRVMGKEIKFLLHFVKESKQDESGMPNNRFLAERTGGTYSTLKVQPAELEDSGVYFCASSQGQGTHGYTFGSGTRLTVV.

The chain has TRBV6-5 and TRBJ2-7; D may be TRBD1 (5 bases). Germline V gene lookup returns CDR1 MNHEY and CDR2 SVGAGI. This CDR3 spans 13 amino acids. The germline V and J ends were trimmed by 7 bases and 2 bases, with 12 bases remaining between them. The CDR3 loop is CASTPRQTYEQYF. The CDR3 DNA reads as TGTGCCAGCACCCCCCGACAGACCTACGAGCAGTACTTC.

The CDR3 DNA follows: TGTGCCAGCTCCGGTGGGGACATTGGAAACACCATATATTTT. This encodes CASSGGDIGNTIYF. This sequence joins TRBV28 and TRBJ1-3; D possibly corresponds to TRBD1 (6 bases). The CDR3 runs to 14 residues. V shed 8 bases and J shed 3 bases, with 14 bases lying between them. Germline V gene data show CDR1 as MDHEN and CDR2 as SYDVKM.

CDR3 DNA sequence: TGTGCCTGGGCCCAGGACAGGGGTACTGAAGCTTTCTTT. As protein: CAWAQDRGTEAFF. V is TRBV30 and J is TRBJ1-1; 9 bases align to TRBD1. There are 13 residues in the CDR3. The V and J ends lost 5 bases and 5 bases, in that order; junction bases with no gene match: 6. Per germline, CDR1 GTSNPN and CDR2 SVGIG (reference sequence). The full variable domain, with the rest looked up from reference TRBV30 and TRBJ1-1, is SQTIHQWPATLVQPVGSPLSLECTVEGTSNPNLYWYRQAAGRGLQLLFYSVGIGQISSEVPQNLSASRPQDRQFILSSKKLLLSDSGFYLCAWAQDRGTEAFFGQGTRLTVV.

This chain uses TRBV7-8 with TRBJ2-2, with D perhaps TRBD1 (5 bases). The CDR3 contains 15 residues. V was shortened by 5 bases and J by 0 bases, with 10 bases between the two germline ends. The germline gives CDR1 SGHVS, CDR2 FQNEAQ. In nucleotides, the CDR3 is TGTGCCAGCAGCAACAGGAACGCGAACACCGGGGAGCTGTTTTTT. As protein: CASSNRNANTGELFF.

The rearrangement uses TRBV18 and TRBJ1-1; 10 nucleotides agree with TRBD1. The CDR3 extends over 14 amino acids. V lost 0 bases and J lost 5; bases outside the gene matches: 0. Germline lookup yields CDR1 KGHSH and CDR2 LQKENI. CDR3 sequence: CASSPPGQGTEAFF. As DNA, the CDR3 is TGTGCCAGCTCACCACCGGGACAGGGGACTGAAGCTTTCTTT.

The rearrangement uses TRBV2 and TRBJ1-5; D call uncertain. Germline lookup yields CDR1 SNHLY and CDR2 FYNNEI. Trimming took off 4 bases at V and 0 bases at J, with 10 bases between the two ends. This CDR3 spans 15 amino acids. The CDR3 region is CASSGAGNSNQPQHF. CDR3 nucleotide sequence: TGTGCCAGCAGTGGGGCGGGGAATAGCAATCAGCCCCAGCATTTT.

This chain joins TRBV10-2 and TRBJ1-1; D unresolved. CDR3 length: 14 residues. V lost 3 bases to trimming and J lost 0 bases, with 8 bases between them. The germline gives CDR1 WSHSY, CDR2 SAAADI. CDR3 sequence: CASSDRHLNTEAFF. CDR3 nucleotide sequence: TGCGCCAGCAGTGATAGACACCTGAACACTGAAGCTTTCTTT.

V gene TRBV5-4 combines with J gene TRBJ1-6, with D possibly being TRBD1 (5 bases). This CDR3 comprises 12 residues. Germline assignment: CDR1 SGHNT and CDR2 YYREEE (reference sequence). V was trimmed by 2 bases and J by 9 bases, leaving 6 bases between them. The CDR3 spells CASSFGGSPLHF. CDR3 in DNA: TGTGCCAGCAGCTTCGGGGGTTCACCCCTCCACTTT.

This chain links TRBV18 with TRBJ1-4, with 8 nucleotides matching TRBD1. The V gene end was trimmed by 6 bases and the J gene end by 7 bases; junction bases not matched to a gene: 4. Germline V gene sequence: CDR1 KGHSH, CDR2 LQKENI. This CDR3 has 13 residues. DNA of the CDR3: TGTGCCAGCTCCGCGGACAGGGTTGAAAAACTGTTTTTT. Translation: CASSADRVEKLFF. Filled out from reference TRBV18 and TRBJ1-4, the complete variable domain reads NAGVMQNPRHLVRRRGQEARLRCSPMKGHSHVYWYRQLPEEGLKFMVYLQKENIIDESGMPKERFSAEFPKEGPSILRIQQVVRGDSAAYFCASSADRVEKLFFGSGTQLSVL.

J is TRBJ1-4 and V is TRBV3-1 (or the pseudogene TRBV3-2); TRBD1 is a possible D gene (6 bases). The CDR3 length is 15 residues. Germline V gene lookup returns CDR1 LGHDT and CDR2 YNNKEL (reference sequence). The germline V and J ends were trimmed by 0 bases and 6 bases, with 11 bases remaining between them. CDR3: CASSQEGAEYEKLFF. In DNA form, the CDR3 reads TGTGCCAGCAGCCAAGAGGGGGCTGAGTATGAAAAACTGTTTTTT.

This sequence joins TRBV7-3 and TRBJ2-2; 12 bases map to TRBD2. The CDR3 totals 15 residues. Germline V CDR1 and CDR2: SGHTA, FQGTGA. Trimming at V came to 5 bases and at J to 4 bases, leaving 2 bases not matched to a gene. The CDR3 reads CASSMTSGSTGELFF. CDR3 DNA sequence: TGTGCCAGCAGCATGACTAGCGGGAGCACCGGGGAGCTGTTTTTT.

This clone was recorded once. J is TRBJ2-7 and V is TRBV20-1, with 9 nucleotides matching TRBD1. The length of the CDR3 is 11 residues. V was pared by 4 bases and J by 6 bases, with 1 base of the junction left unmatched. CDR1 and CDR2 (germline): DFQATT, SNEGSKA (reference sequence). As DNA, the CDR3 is TGCAGTGCTAAGGACAGGGGCGAGCAGTACGTC. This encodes CSAKDRGEQYV.

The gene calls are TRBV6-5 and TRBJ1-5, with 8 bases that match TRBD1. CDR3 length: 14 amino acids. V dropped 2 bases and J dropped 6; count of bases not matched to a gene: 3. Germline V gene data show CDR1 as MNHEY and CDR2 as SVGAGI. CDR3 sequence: CASSYGQGAQPQHF. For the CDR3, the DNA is TGTGCCAGCAGTTACGGGCAGGGGGCTCAGCCCCAGCATTTT.

In DNA form, the CDR3 reads TGTGCCAGCAGTTTATGGATGGGGGACACGTACTTC. Its translation: CASSLWMGDTYF. The chain links TRBV28 to TRBJ2-7; possibly TRBD1 for D (6 bases). This CDR3 region has 12 residues. Germline loops: CDR1 MDHEN, CDR2 SYDVKM. V was pared by 0 bases and J by 12 bases, with 12 bases between.

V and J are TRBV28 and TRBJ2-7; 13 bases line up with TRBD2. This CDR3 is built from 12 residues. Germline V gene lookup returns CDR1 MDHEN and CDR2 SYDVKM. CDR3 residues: CASGTSGAPGFV. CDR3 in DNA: TGTGCCAGCGGGACTAGCGGGGCCCCCGGGTTCGTC.

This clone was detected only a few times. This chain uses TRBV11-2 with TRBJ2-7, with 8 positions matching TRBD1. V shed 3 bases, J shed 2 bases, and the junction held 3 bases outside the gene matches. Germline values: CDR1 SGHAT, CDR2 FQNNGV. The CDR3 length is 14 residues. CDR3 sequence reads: CASSFTGGPYEQYV. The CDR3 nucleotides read TGTGCCAGCAGCTTCACAGGGGGTCCCTACGAGCAGTACGTC.

CDR3 DNA sequence: TGTGCCACCGGACAGTCCGCAGGGGCCAACGTCCTGACTTTC. It is translated as CATGQSAGANVLTF. The V and J genes are TRBV28 and TRBJ2-6; the D gene is possibly TRBD1 (6 bases). In germline, CDR1 is MDHEN, CDR2 SYDVKM. The germline V and J ends were trimmed by 10 bases and 4 bases, with 14 bases remaining between them. The CDR3 is 14 residues long.

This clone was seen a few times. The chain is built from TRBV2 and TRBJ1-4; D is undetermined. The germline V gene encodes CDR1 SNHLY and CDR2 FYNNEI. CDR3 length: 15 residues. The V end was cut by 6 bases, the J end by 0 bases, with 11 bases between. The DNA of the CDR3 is TGTGCCAGCAGGCCACAGAGAACAACTAATGAAAAACTGTTTTTT. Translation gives CASRPQRTTNEKLFF.

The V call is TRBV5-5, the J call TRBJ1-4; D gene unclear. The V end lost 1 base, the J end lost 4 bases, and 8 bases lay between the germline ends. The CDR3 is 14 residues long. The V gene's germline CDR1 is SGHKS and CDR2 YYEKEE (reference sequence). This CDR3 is CASSLWQYNEKLFF. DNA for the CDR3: TGTGCCAGCAGCTTGTGGCAGTATAATGAAAAACTGTTTTTT.

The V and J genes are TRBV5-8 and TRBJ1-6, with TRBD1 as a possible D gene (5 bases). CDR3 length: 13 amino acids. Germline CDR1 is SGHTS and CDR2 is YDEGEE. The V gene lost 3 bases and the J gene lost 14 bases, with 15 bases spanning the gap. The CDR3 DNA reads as TGTGCCAGCAGCTCCCCGCCGGGGGACTCCCTCCACTTT. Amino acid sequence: CASSSPPGDSLHF.